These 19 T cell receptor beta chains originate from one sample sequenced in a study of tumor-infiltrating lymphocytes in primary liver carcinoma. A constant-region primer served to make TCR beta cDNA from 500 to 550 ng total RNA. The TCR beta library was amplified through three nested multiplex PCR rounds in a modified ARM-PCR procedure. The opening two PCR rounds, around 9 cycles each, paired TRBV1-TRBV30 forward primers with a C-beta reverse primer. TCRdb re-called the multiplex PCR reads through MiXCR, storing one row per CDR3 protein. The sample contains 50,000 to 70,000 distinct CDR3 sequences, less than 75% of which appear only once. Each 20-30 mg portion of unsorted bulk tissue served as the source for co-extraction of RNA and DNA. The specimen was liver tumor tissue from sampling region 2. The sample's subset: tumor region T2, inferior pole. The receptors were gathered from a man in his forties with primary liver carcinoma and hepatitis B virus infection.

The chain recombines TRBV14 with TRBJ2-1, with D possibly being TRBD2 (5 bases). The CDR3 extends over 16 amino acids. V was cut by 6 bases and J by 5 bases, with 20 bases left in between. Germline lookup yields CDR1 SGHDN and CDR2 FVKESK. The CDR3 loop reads CASSVVTGWVNNEQFF. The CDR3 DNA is TGTGCCAGCAGTGTCGTAACGGGATGGGTAAACAATGAGCAGTTCTTC.

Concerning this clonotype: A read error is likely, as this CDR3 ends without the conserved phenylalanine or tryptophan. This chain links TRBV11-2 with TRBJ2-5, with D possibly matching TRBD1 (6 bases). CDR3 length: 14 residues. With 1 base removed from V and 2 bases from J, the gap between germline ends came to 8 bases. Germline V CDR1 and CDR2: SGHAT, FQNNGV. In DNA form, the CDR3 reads TGTGCCAGCAGCTTAGGGACAGAGCAAGAGACCCAGTACATC. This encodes CASSLGTEQETQYI.

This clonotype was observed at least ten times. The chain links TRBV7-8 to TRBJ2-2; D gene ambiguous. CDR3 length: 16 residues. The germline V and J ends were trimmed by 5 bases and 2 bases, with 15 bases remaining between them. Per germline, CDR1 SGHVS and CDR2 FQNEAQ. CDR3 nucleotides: TGTGCCAGCAGCCATCTAGAGGTTCCCAACACCGGGGAGCTGTTTTTT. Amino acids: CASSHLEVPNTGELFF.

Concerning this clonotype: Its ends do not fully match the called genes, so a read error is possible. The CDR3 region is CASCEVGGNQPQHF. The CDR3 nucleotides are TGTGCCAGCTGTGAAGTAGGGGGCAATCAGCCCCAGCATTTT. The chain is built from TRBV6-1 and TRBJ1-5, with D maybe TRBD1 (5 bases). Germline assignment: CDR1 MNHNS and CDR2 SASEGT. The CDR3 is made up of 14 amino acids.

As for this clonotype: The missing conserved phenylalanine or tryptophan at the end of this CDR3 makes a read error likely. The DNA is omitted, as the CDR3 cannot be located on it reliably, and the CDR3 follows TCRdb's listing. The CDR3 is CAIGRGTSEFL. This sequence joins TRBV6-5 and TRBJ2-1; the table assigns TRBD2, which was not confirmed against the DNA. The CDR3 has 11 residues if both end residues are counted. The germline gives CDR1 MNHEY, CDR2 SVGAGI.

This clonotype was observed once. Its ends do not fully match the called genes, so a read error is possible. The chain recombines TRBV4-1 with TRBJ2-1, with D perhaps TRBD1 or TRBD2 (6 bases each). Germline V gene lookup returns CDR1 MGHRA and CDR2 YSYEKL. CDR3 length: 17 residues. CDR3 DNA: TGCGCCAGCAGCCAAGATCTATGGAGGGGGGTCTTCAATGAGCAGTTATTC. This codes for CASSQDLWRGVFNEQLF.

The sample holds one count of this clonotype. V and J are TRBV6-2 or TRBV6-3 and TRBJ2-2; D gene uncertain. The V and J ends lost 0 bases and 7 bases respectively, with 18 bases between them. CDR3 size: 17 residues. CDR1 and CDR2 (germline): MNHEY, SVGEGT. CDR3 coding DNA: TGTGCCAGCAGTTACTCGAGAACAGCTACGAATATCGGGGAGCTGTTTTTT. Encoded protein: CASSYSRTATNIGELFF.

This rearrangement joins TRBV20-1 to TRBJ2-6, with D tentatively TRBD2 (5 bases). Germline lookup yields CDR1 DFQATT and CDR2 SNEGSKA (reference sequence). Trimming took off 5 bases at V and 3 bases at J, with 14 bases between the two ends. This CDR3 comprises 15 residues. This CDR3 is CSASLTGYGANVLTF. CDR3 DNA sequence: TGCAGTGCTTCCCTCACGGGGTATGGGGCCAACGTCCTGACTTTC.

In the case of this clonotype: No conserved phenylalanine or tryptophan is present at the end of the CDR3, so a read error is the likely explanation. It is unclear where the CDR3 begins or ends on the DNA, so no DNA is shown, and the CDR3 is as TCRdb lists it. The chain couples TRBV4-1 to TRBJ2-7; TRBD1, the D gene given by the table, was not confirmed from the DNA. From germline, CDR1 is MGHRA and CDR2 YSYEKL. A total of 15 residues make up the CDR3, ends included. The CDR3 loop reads CASSQGQGGTYEQCL.

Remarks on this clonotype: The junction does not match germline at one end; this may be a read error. CDR3 loop: CAGSAGTGYEQYF. The DNA of the CDR3 is TGTGCCGGCAGTGCGGGGACAGGCTACGAGCAGTACTTC. The chain joins TRBV25-1 to TRBJ2-7; 8 positions match TRBD1. Germline values: CDR1 MGHDK, CDR2 SYGVNS. The CDR3 is made up of 13 amino acids.

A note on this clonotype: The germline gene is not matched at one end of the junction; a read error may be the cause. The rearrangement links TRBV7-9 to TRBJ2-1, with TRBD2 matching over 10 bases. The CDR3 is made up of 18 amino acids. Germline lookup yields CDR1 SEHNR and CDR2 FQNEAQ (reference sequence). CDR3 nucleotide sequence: TGTGCCAGCAGCTTACGTCTAGCGGGAGAGGTAGAAGGTAATGTGCAGTTCTTC. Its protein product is CASSLRLAGEVEGNVQFF.

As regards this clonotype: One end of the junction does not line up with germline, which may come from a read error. The CDR3 nucleotides are TGCAACGTTGGGACTAGCGCGGCGAGTACCGGGGAGCTGTCTTTT. It is translated as CNVGTSAASTGELSF. This sequence joins TRBV29-1 and TRBJ2-2; 10 bases match TRBD2. Germline CDR1 and CDR2: SQVTM and ANQGSEA. The CDR3 is 15 amino acids.

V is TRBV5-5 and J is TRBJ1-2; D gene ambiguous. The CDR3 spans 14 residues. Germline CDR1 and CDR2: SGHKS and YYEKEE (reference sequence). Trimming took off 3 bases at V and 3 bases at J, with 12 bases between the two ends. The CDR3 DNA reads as TGTGCCAGCAGCTCTGGACGGGCCCACTATGGCTACACCTTC. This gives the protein CASSSGRAHYGYTF.

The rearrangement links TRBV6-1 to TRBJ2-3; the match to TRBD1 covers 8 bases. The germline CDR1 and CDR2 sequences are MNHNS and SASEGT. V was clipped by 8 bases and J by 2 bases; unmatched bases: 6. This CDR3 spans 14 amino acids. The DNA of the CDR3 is TGTGCCAGCTGTGCGGACAGGGCCACAGATACGCAGTATTTT. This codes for CASCADRATDTQYF.

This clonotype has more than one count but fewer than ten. The CDR3 protein is CASSLFGPGQGTNIQYF. CDR3 nucleotides: TGTGCCAGCAGCCTTTTTGGCCCGGGACAGGGTACAAACATTCAGTACTTC. The V gene is TRBV12-3 or TRBV12-4, the J gene TRBJ2-4, with 9 bases aligning to TRBD1. This CDR3 is built from 17 residues. V lost 6 bases and J lost 6; bases outside the gene matches: 15.

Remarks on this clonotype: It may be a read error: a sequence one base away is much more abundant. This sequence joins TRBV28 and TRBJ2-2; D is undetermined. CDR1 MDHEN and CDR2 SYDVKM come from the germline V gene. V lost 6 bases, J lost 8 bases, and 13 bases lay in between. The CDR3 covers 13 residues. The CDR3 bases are TGTGCCAGCAGCTATCTATCCCGAGGGGAGCTGTTTTTT. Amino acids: CASSYLSRGELFF.

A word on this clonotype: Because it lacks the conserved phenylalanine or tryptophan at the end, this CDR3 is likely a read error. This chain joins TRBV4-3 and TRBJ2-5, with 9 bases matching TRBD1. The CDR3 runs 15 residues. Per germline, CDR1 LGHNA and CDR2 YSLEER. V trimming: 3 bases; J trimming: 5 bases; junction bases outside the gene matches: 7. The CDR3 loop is CASSHRGQGDETQYL. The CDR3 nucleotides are TGCGCCAGCAGCCATCGGGGACAGGGTGATGAGACCCAGTACTTA.

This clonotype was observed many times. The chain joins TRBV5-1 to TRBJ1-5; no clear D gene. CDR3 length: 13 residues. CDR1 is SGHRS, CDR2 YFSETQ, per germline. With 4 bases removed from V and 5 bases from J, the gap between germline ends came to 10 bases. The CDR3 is CASSPDGYQPQHF. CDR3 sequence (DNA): TGCGCCAGCAGCCCGGACGGTTATCAGCCCCAGCATTTT.

The CDR3 nucleotides read TGTGCCAGCAGCTTAGGTGGGATAGCCCTAGGATGCTACACCTTC. Protein: CASSLGGIALGCYTF. The V gene is TRBV11-2, the J gene TRBJ1-2, with D uncertain. Germline values: CDR1 SGHAT, CDR2 FQNNGV. V shed 1 base and J shed 9 bases, with 18 bases lying between them. This CDR3 contains 15 residues.